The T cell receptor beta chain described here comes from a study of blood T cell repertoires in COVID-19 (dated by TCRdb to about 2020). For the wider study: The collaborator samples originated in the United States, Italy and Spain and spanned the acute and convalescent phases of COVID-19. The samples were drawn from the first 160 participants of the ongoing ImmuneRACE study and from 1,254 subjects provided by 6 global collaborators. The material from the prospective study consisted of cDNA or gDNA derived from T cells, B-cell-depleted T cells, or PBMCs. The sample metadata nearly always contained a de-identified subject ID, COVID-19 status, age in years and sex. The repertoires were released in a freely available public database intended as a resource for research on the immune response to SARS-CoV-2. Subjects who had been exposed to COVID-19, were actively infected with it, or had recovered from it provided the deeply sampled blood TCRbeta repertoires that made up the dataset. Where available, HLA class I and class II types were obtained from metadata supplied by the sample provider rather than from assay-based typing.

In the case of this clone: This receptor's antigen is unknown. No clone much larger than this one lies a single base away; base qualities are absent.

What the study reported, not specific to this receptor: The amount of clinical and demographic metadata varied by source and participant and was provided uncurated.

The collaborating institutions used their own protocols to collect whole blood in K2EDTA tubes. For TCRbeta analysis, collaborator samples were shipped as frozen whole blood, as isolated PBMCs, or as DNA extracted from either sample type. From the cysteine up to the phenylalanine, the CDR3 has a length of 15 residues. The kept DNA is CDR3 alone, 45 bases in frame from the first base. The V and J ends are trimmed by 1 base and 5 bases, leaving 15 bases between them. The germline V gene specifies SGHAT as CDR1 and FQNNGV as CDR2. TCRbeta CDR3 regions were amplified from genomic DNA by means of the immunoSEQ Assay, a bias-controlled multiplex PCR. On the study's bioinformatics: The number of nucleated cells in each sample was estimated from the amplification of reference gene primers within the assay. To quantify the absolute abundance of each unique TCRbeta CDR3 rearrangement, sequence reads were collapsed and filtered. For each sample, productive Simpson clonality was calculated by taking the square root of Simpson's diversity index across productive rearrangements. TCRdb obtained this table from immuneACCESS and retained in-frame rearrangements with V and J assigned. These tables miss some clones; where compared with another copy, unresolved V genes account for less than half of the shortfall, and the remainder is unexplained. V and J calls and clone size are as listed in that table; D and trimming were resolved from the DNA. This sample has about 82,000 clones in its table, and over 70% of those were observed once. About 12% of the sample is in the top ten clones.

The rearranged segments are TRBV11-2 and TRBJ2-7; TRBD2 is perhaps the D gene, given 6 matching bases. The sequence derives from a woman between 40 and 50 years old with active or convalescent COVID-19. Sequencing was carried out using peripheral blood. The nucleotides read TGTGCCAGCAGCTTAGTTCCGGCGGGGCTCGACGAGCAGTACTTC. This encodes CASSLVPAGLDEQYF. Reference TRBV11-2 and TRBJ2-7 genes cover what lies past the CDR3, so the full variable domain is EAGVAQSPRYKIIEKRQSVAFWCNPISGHATLYWYQQILGQGPKLLIQFQNNGVVDDSQLPKDRFSAERLKGVDSTLKIQPAKLEDSAVYLCASSLVPAGLDEQYFGPGTRLTVT.